The rows below give T cell receptor beta chains drawn from one sample of a study of control samples from healthy donors and cancer patients. The data were produced by immunoSEQ multiplex PCR, yet TCRdb's version contains in-frame clones alone and is incomplete. The repertoire holds roughly 120,000 clones, with about 88% as singletons. The specimen sequenced was blood. These receptors originate from a woman in her 70s in good health. CDR3s include the opening cysteine and the closing phenylalanine or tryptophan. Fields, in order: J gene, D gene, clone size, V gene, CDR3 length, CDR3 DNA, CDR3 protein. A D gene is named only where the DNA matches it firmly. Clone size appears in some rows only: once, few, many, or a class for an expanded clone.

>TRBJ1-1|-|few|TRBV15|14
TGTGCCACCAGCACTTCGACAGGATGGACTGAAGCTTTCTTT
CATSTSTGWTEAFF
>TRBJ1-4|-|-|TRBV27|19
TGTGCCAGCAGTTTTCTTGGGCGGGCAGGCCTATCAACTAATGAAAAACTGTTTTTT
CASSFLGRAGLSTNEKLFF
>TRBJ2-2|TRBD1|-|TRBV5-1|15
TGCGCCAGCAGCGGGGGGACAGGGGGTACCGGGGAGCTGTTTTTT
CASSGGTGGTGELFF
>TRBJ2-1|-|-|TRBV7-2|11
TGTGCCAGCAGCCTAAACGGGGGGCAGTTCTTC
CASSLNGGQFF
>TRBJ2-1|TRBD2|-|TRBV7-9|15
TGTGCCAGCAGGCGTGGACGGGGGGAAGACAATGAGCAGTTCTTC
CASRRGRGEDNEQFF
>TRBJ2-4|-|-|TRBV3-1/TRBV3-2|15
TGTGCCAGCAGCCAAGATGCGGGATCCAAAAACATTCAGTACTTC
CASSQDAGSKNIQYF
>TRBJ2-7|TRBD2|-|TRBV5-4|15
TGTGCCAGCAGCCCGAGCGGGAAAAGCTCCTACGAGCAGTACTTC
CASSPSGKSSYEQYF
>TRBJ1-5|-|once|TRBV2|15
TGTGCCAGCAGTGCCTCCGGTAATAGCAATCAGCCCCAGCATTTT
CASSASGNSNQPQHF
>TRBJ2-5|-|-|TRBV6-5|14
TGTGCCAGCAGCGAGATCATAGGGGGGGAGACCCAGTACTTC
CASSEIIGGETQYF
>TRBJ1-2|TRBD1|-|TRBV7-9|15
TGTGCCAGCAGCTTATGGGCCCCTACAGGGGATGGCTACACCTTC
CASSLWAPTGDGYTF
>TRBJ2-5|TRBD2|-|TRBV5-5|13
TGTGCCAGCAGCCTCACGGGGGGGGAGACCCAGTACTTC
CASSLTGGETQYF
>TRBJ1-4|-|-|TRBV10-2|13
TGCGCCAGCAGGGGTTCAGGGCGAGAAAAACTGTTTTTT
CASRGSGREKLFF
>TRBJ2-1|-|-|TRBV6-5|16
TGTGCCAGCAGTTACTCAGGGGGTCGCTCCTACAATGAGCAGTTCTTC
CASSYSGGRSYNEQFF
>TRBJ2-1|-|-|TRBV20-1|11
TGCAGCCCTAAGGGGGTGGATGAGCAGTTCTTC
CSPKGVDEQFF
>TRBJ1-4|-|-|TRBV10-3|15
TGTGCCATCTCCCAAAGCGGATTAGAGACTGAAAAACTGTTTTTT
CAISQSGLETEKLFF
>TRBJ1-1|-|-|TRBV2|15
TGTGCCAGCAGTGAAGCGCGGGGGATGAACACTGAAGCTTTCTTT
CASSEARGMNTEAFF
>TRBJ1-6|-|-|TRBV18|16
TGTGCCAGCTCACCTCGAAAGGGGCTAGGTGATTCACCCCTCCACTTT
CASSPRKGLGDSPLHF
>TRBJ1-6|-|-|TRBV21-1|13
TGTGCCAGCATAGACGGGGGGATTTCACCCCTCCACTTT
CASIDGGISPLHF
>TRBJ1-3|-|few|TRBV10-1|15
TGCGCCAGCAGCCCCGGGACCTACTCTGGAAACACCATATATTTT
CASSPGTYSGNTIYF
>TRBJ1-2|TRBD1|-|TRBV6-6|12
TGTGCCACATGGACAGGGATGGATGGCTACACCTTC
CATWTGMDGYTF
>TRBJ2-7|TRBD1|-|TRBV4-1|15
TGCGCCAGCAGCCATGCCGGGACAGGGGCGAAGGAGCAGTACTTC
CASSHAGTGAKEQYF
>TRBJ1-1|TRBD1|-|TRBV6-2/TRBV6-3|14
TGTGCCAGCAGCCAGACGACAGGGTACACTGAAGCTTTCTTT
CASSQTTGYTEAFF
>TRBJ2-1|-|few|TRBV7-2|13
TGTGCCAGCAGCTTAGGCCACTACAATGAGCAGTTCTTC
CASSLGHYNEQFF
>TRBJ2-1|TRBD2|-|TRBV18|17
TGTGCCAGCTCACCCCAGGGACTAGCGGGGGGGGACAATGAGCAGTTCTTC
CASSPQGLAGGDNEQFF
>TRBJ1-5|-|few|TRBV5-8|12
TGTGCCAGCAATAGGGATAGTCAGCCCCAGCATTTT
CASNRDSQPQHF
>TRBJ2-2|-|few|TRBV4-2|15
TGTGCCAGCAGCCGCGGGACTCAAAACACCGGGGAGCTGTTTTTT
CASSRGTQNTGELFF
>TRBJ1-5|TRBD1|-|TRBV4-3|16
TGCGCCAGCAGCCAAGATCGGGGGACAGGCAATCAGCCCCAGCATTTT
CASSQDRGTGNQPQHF
>TRBJ2-7|TRBD1|-|TRBV5-4|15
TGTGCCAGCAGCCCTACAGGGGGCTCTTCCTACGAGCAGTACTTC
CASSPTGGSSYEQYF
>TRBJ2-5|-|-|TRBV5-6|15
TGTGCCAGCAGCCGGGGGTGGGGTAAACAAGAGACCCAGTACTTC
CASSRGWGKQETQYF
>TRBJ1-2|-|-|TRBV29-1|13
TGCAGCGTTGTATATACAGGGTCGTATGGCTACACCTTC
CSVVYTGSYGYTF
>TRBJ1-5|-|once|TRBV5-5|15
TGTGCCAGCAGCTTGGTCGGGACTGATAATCAGCCCCAGCATTTT
CASSLVGTDNQPQHF
>TRBJ1-4|-|-|TRBV5-1|14
TGCGCCAGCAGCCCCGGGCCCAGCGGTGAAAAACTGTTTTTT
CASSPGPSGEKLFF
>TRBJ2-5|-|-|TRBV5-4|14
TGTGCCAGCAGCTTGGCGGCTGGTCAAGAGACCCAGTACTTC
CASSLAAGQETQYF
>TRBJ2-1|-|-|TRBV18|14
TGTGCCAGCTCACCCGAGAGGATATACAATGAGCAGTTCTTC
CASSPERIYNEQFF
>TRBJ2-1|TRBD2|-|TRBV5-1|15
TGCGCCACCCAACACGGTAGCGGGCAAAACAATGAGCAGTTCTTC
CATQHGSGQNNEQFF
>TRBJ1-5|TRBD1|-|TRBV7-8|14
TGTGCCAGCAGCACCGGGACAGGGAGTCAGCCCCAGCATTTT
CASSTGTGSQPQHF
>TRBJ2-7|TRBD2|-|TRBV7-2|15
TGTGCCAGCAGCTTAGAACGGGGGGTCTATAACGAGCAGTACTTC
CASSLERGVYNEQYF
>TRBJ2-1|TRBD2|once|TRBV27|20
TGTGCCAGCAGTTCCCTAGAACTAGCGGGGCCTTTGGGGTTAGGGAATGAGCAGTTCTTC
CASSSLELAGPLGLGNEQFF
>TRBJ1-4|-|-|TRBV5-1|14
TGCGCCAGCAGCTCCGGGAACCCGGGGGAAAAACTGTTTTTT
CASSSGNPGEKLFF
>TRBJ2-5|-|few|TRBV5-1|15
TGCGCCAGCAGCAACCTCGGGACGCCCCAAGAGACCCAGTACTTC
CASSNLGTPQETQYF
>TRBJ1-3|-|-|TRBV2|13
TGTGCCAGCTCCCCGTTCTCTGGAAACACCATATATTTT
CASSPFSGNTIYF
>TRBJ1-6|-|-|TRBV10-1|13
TGCGCCAGCAGTGGGGGCATCGCTTCACCCCTCCACTTT
CASSGGIASPLHF
>TRBJ1-2|TRBD1|-|TRBV27|14
TGTGCCAGCAGTTTATCCCGGACAGGTCATGGCTACACCTTC
CASSLSRTGHGYTF
>TRBJ1-3|-|-|TRBV4-1|17
TGCGCCAGCAGCCAAGAAGGCCTCCAAGGGCCTGGAAACACCATATATTTT
CASSQEGLQGPGNTIYF